Listed below are T cell receptor beta chains from one sample, sequenced in a study of OX40 agonist ivuxolimab in advanced cancers. Method: immunoSEQ multiplex PCR; TCRdb's copy keeps in-frame clones and lacks some. The table lists 25,000 to 30,000 clones, approximately 86% of them singletons. This specimen consisted of CD4+ or CD8+ T cells sorted from blood, obtained in a trial of the OX40 agonist ivuxolimab. These receptors were obtained from an adult with an advanced solid tumor such as melanoma, head and neck, liver or kidney cancer. Both conserved end residues are part of each CDR3. The D gene is left open where the match is weak. The size of a clone is reported for some rows only, either as once, few or many, or as a class for expanded clones.

cdr3_aa: CATSEGLWGYTF; cdr3_nt: TGTGCCACCTCGGAGGGCCTCTGGGGCTACACCTTC; j_call: TRBJ1-2; v_call: TRBV27; d_call: -; clone_size: -
cdr3_aa: CASSPGRFEAFF; cdr3_nt: TGTGCCAGCAGCCCCGGACGGTTTGAAGCTTTCTTT; j_call: TRBJ1-1; v_call: TRBV11-2; d_call: -; clone_size: -
cdr3_aa: CASSLVGTGEETQYF; cdr3_nt: TGTGCCAGCAGCTTGGTGGGGACAGGGGAAGAGACCCAGTACTTC; j_call: TRBJ2-5; v_call: TRBV5-4; d_call: TRBD1; clone_size: -
cdr3_aa: CASSFIGGSEKLFF; cdr3_nt: TGTGCCAGCAGTTTTATAGGAGGGAGTGAAAAACTGTTTTTT; j_call: TRBJ1-4; v_call: TRBV27; d_call: -; clone_size: -
cdr3_aa: CASGGLSYEQYF; cdr3_nt: TGTGCCAGCGGTGGCCTCTCCTACGAGCAGTACTTC; j_call: TRBJ2-7; v_call: TRBV9; d_call: -; clone_size: -
cdr3_aa: CASQQTDNEQFF; cdr3_nt: TGTGCCAGCCAACAGACCGACAATGAGCAGTTCTTC; j_call: TRBJ2-1; v_call: TRBV6-5; d_call: -; clone_size: -
cdr3_aa: CASSLYASYEQYF; cdr3_nt: TGTGCCAGCAGCCTATACGCTAGCTACGAGCAGTACTTC; j_call: TRBJ2-7; v_call: TRBV2; d_call: -; clone_size: -
cdr3_aa: CASSTHWTNSYEQYF; cdr3_nt: TGTGCCAGCAGTACCCATTGGACCAACTCCTACGAGCAGTACTTC; j_call: TRBJ2-7; v_call: TRBV6-5; d_call: -; clone_size: -
cdr3_aa: CASSFTAPGGGQYF; cdr3_nt: TGTGCCAGCAGTTTCACCGCCCCCGGTGGGGGGCAGTACTTC; j_call: TRBJ2-7; v_call: TRBV27; d_call: -; clone_size: once
cdr3_aa: CASSTGRVDEQYF; cdr3_nt: TGTGCCAGCAGCACGGGGCGTGTGGACGAGCAGTACTTC; j_call: TRBJ2-7; v_call: TRBV11-2; d_call: -; clone_size: -
cdr3_aa: CASRAYGTLYGYTF; cdr3_nt: TGTGCCAGCAGGGCTTACGGAACCCTCTATGGCTACACCTTC; j_call: TRBJ1-2; v_call: TRBV6-5; d_call: -; clone_size: -
cdr3_aa: CASSHARGPALGSYEQYF; cdr3_nt: TGTGCCAGCAGCCACGCCAGGGGGCCCGCCCTTGGGTCCTACGAGCAGTACTTC; j_call: TRBJ2-7; v_call: TRBV7-9; d_call: TRBD1; clone_size: -
cdr3_aa: CASSVDPGGLNQPQHF; cdr3_nt: TGTGCCAGCAGCGTCGACCCAGGAGGGCTCAATCAGCCCCAGCATTTT; j_call: TRBJ1-5; v_call: TRBV9; d_call: -; clone_size: -
cdr3_aa: CASSYPPPSQETQYF; cdr3_nt: TGTGCCAGCAGTTACCCCCCCCCATCCCAAGAGACCCAGTACTTC; j_call: TRBJ2-5; v_call: TRBV28; d_call: -; clone_size: -
cdr3_aa: CASSLRGGYTF; cdr3_nt: TGTGCCAGCAGCCTCCGGGGTGGCTACACCTTC; j_call: TRBJ1-2; v_call: TRBV5-5; d_call: -; clone_size: few
cdr3_aa: CSVDGGGRGVETQYF; cdr3_nt: TGCAGCGTTGACGGGGGAGGGAGGGGCGTTGAGACCCAGTACTTC; j_call: TRBJ2-5; v_call: TRBV29-1; d_call: TRBD2; clone_size: -
cdr3_aa: CASSLVGQGVAEAFF; cdr3_nt: TGCGCCAGCAGCTTGGTGGGCCAGGGGGTCGCTGAAGCTTTCTTT; j_call: TRBJ1-1; v_call: TRBV5-1; d_call: TRBD1; clone_size: once
cdr3_aa: CASSPEQGGLYEQYF; cdr3_nt: TGCGCCAGCAGCCCAGAACAGGGGGGTCTCTACGAGCAGTACTTC; j_call: TRBJ2-7; v_call: TRBV4-1; d_call: TRBD1; clone_size: -
cdr3_aa: CASSGTGSYNEQFF; cdr3_nt: TGTGCCAGCAGTGGGACAGGATCCTACAATGAGCAGTTCTTC; j_call: TRBJ2-1; v_call: TRBV27; d_call: TRBD1; clone_size: -
cdr3_aa: CASRGGDTSSYEQYF; cdr3_nt: TGTGCCAGCAGGGGGGGAGACACATCCTCCTACGAGCAGTACTTC; j_call: TRBJ2-7; v_call: TRBV6-5; d_call: -; clone_size: -
cdr3_aa: CAWSPPGLDYNEQFF; cdr3_nt: TGTGCCTGGAGTCCCCCGGGACTGGACTACAATGAGCAGTTCTTC; j_call: TRBJ2-1; v_call: TRBV30; d_call: -; clone_size: -
cdr3_aa: CASSGGTANTEAFF; cdr3_nt: TGTGCCAGCAGCGGGGGGACAGCGAACACTGAAGCTTTCTTT; j_call: TRBJ1-1; v_call: TRBV9; d_call: TRBD1; clone_size: -
cdr3_aa: CASSPSGASSYEQYF; cdr3_nt: TGTGCCAGCAGTCCAAGCGGGGCTAGCTCCTACGAGCAGTACTTC; j_call: TRBJ2-7; v_call: TRBV7-3; d_call: TRBD2; clone_size: once
cdr3_aa: CASRDPGTGLSYEQYF; cdr3_nt: TGCGCCAGCAGGGATCCCGGGACAGGCCTTTCCTACGAGCAGTACTTC; j_call: TRBJ2-7; v_call: TRBV10-2; d_call: TRBD1; clone_size: once
cdr3_aa: CASSEGRGQLTTGELFF; cdr3_nt: TGTGCCAGCAGCGAGGGGAGAGGCCAACTCACTACCGGGGAGCTGTTTTTT; j_call: TRBJ2-2; v_call: TRBV9; d_call: -; clone_size: -
cdr3_aa: CAWIPFGGETQYF; cdr3_nt: TGTGCCTGGATCCCTTTTGGAGGGGAGACCCAGTACTTC; j_call: TRBJ2-5; v_call: TRBV30; d_call: -; clone_size: -
cdr3_aa: CASSPTGGASTGELFF; cdr3_nt: TGTGCCAGCAGCCCGACAGGGGGCGCATCCACCGGGGAGCTGTTTTTT; j_call: TRBJ2-2; v_call: TRBV9; d_call: TRBD1; clone_size: -
cdr3_aa: CASRFALGQAGNTIYF; cdr3_nt: TGTGCAAGTCGCTTCGCCCTGGGACAGGCTGGAAACACCATATATTTT; j_call: TRBJ1-3; v_call: TRBV12-2; d_call: -; clone_size: -
cdr3_aa: CASSSRASYEQYF; cdr3_nt: TGTGCCAGCAGCTCCCGGGCCTCCTACGAGCAGTACTTC; j_call: TRBJ2-7; v_call: TRBV7-9; d_call: -; clone_size: -
cdr3_aa: CASSPSRSPSGFTDTQYF; cdr3_nt: TGTGCCAGCAGTCCCTCCCGATCCCCTAGCGGCTTCACAGATACGCAGTATTTT; j_call: TRBJ2-3; v_call: TRBV13; d_call: TRBD2; clone_size: -
cdr3_aa: CASSFRDRQYF; cdr3_nt: TGTGCCAGCAGCTTCCGGGACAGGCAGTATTTT; j_call: TRBJ2-3; v_call: TRBV11-2; d_call: TRBD1; clone_size: -
cdr3_aa: CASRTSGGAGNTIYF; cdr3_nt: TGTGCCAGCAGGACTTCGGGGGGCGCGGGGAACACCATATATTTT; j_call: TRBJ1-3; v_call: TRBV6-6; d_call: -; clone_size: -
cdr3_aa: CASSLGMEETQYF; cdr3_nt: TGTGCCAGCAGCTTGGGCATGGAAGAGACCCAGTACTTC; j_call: TRBJ2-5; v_call: TRBV11-3; d_call: -; clone_size: -
cdr3_aa: CASSRGTVLEAFF; cdr3_nt: TGTGCCAGCAGCCGCGGGACTGTGCTAGAAGCTTTCTTT; j_call: TRBJ1-1; v_call: TRBV7-9; d_call: -; clone_size: -
cdr3_aa: CASSVGTGSSYEQYF; cdr3_nt: TGTGCCAGCAGCGTGGGAACAGGGAGCTCCTACGAGCAGTACTTC; j_call: TRBJ2-7; v_call: TRBV9; d_call: -; clone_size: -
cdr3_aa: CASSRDRVVPEAFF; cdr3_nt: TGTGCCAGTAGTAGGGACAGGGTAGTCCCTGAAGCTTTCTTT; j_call: TRBJ1-1; v_call: TRBV19; d_call: TRBD1; clone_size: -
cdr3_aa: CASSATAGLAKNIQYF; cdr3_nt: TGTGCCAGCAGCGCAACAGCTGGCCTAGCCAAAAACATTCAGTACTTC; j_call: TRBJ2-4; v_call: TRBV9; d_call: -; clone_size: -
cdr3_aa: CASSVDVFWTQYF; cdr3_nt: TGTGCCAGCAGCGTAGATGTCTTTTGGACCCAGTACTTC; j_call: TRBJ2-5; v_call: TRBV9; d_call: -; clone_size: once
cdr3_aa: CASSPSRGSTDTQYF; cdr3_nt: TGTGCCAGCAGCCCGTCGCGGGGGAGCACAGATACGCAGTATTTT; j_call: TRBJ2-3; v_call: TRBV11-2; d_call: TRBD2; clone_size: -
cdr3_aa: CASSLLGADEQYF; cdr3_nt: TGTGCCAGCAGTTTATTGGGGGCCGACGAGCAGTACTTC; j_call: TRBJ2-7; v_call: TRBV27; d_call: -; clone_size: -
cdr3_aa: CASSYTAADTQYF; cdr3_nt: TGTGCCAGCAGTTACACCGCCGCAGATACGCAGTATTTT; j_call: TRBJ2-3; v_call: TRBV28; d_call: -; clone_size: -
cdr3_aa: CASSEYSSFQETQYF; cdr3_nt: TGTGCCAGCAGTGAATACAGCAGTTTCCAAGAGACCCAGTACTTC; j_call: TRBJ2-5; v_call: TRBV25-1; d_call: -; clone_size: -
cdr3_aa: CASSATSGRAYEQFF; cdr3_nt: TGTGCCAGCAGTGCAACTAGCGGGAGGGCGTATGAGCAGTTCTTC; j_call: TRBJ2-1; v_call: TRBV27; d_call: TRBD2; clone_size: -
cdr3_aa: CASSLAGDSYEQYF; cdr3_nt: TGCGCCAGTAGCCTAGCGGGGGACTCCTACGAGCAGTACTTC; j_call: TRBJ2-7; v_call: TRBV5-1; d_call: TRBD2; clone_size: -
cdr3_aa: CASIDPDGNTEAFF; cdr3_nt: TGTGCCAGCATTGACCCCGACGGTAACACTGAAGCTTTCTTT; j_call: TRBJ1-1; v_call: TRBV6-6; d_call: -; clone_size: -
cdr3_aa: CSVATGRMAREQFF; cdr3_nt: TGCAGCGTTGCTACAGGGCGAATGGCCCGTGAGCAGTTCTTC; j_call: TRBJ2-1; v_call: TRBV29-1; d_call: -; clone_size: -
cdr3_aa: CASGSGTGVYEQYF; cdr3_nt: TGTGCCAGCGGTTCCGGGACAGGGGTTTACGAGCAGTACTTC; j_call: TRBJ2-7; v_call: TRBV21-1; d_call: -; clone_size: -
cdr3_aa: CASKSGTDNEQFF; cdr3_nt: TGTGCCAGCAAAAGCGGAACAGACAATGAGCAGTTCTTC; j_call: TRBJ2-1; v_call: TRBV7-9; d_call: -; clone_size: -
cdr3_aa: CASSDGVGQNIQYF; cdr3_nt: TGTGCCAGCAGTGATGGGGTGGGGCAAAACATTCAGTACTTC; j_call: TRBJ2-4; v_call: TRBV27; d_call: -; clone_size: -
cdr3_aa: CASNPGTGGHEQYF; cdr3_nt: TGTGCCAGTAACCCCGGGACAGGGGGCCACGAGCAGTACTTC; j_call: TRBJ2-7; v_call: TRBV19; d_call: TRBD1; clone_size: -
cdr3_aa: CASSLSGARELFF; cdr3_nt: TGTGCCAGCAGTTTGTCTGGGGCCCGGGAGCTGTTTTTT; j_call: TRBJ2-2; v_call: TRBV27; d_call: -; clone_size: -
cdr3_aa: CSVRGGAGHEQYF; cdr3_nt: TGCAGCGTTCGTGGGGGCGCGGGGCACGAGCAGTACTTC; j_call: TRBJ2-7; v_call: TRBV29-1; d_call: -; clone_size: -
cdr3_aa: CASSYVVDRGNQPQHF; cdr3_nt: TGTGCCAGCAGTTACGTCGTGGACCGGGGCAATCAGCCCCAGCATTTT; j_call: TRBJ1-5; v_call: TRBV6-6; d_call: -; clone_size: -
cdr3_aa: CATSRVPLPAYEQYF; cdr3_nt: TGTGCCACCAGCAGAGTACCCCTCCCAGCCTACGAGCAGTACTTC; j_call: TRBJ2-7; v_call: TRBV15; d_call: -; clone_size: -
cdr3_aa: CASSLGLPPYEQYF; cdr3_nt: TGTGCCAGCAGCTTAGGCCTACCTCCCTACGAGCAGTACTTC; j_call: TRBJ2-7; v_call: TRBV7-2; d_call: -; clone_size: -
cdr3_aa: CASSPRGGGPYNEQFF; cdr3_nt: TGTGCCAGCAGCCCCCGTGGCGGAGGCCCCTACAATGAGCAGTTCTTC; j_call: TRBJ2-1; v_call: TRBV7-2; d_call: -; clone_size: -
cdr3_aa: CASSLNEQYF; cdr3_nt: TGTGCCAGCAGCTTGAACGAGCAGTACTTC; j_call: TRBJ2-7; v_call: TRBV5-8; d_call: -; clone_size: -
cdr3_aa: CASSAQFGGRQGFSYEQYF; cdr3_nt: TGTGCCAGCAGCGCTCAATTTGGGGGGAGACAGGGCTTCTCCTACGAGCAGTACTTC; j_call: TRBJ2-7; v_call: TRBV9; d_call: -; clone_size: -
cdr3_aa: CASSQEDSLVYGYTF; cdr3_nt: TGTGCCAGCAGCCAAGAGGACAGTTTGGTCTATGGCTACACCTTC; j_call: TRBJ1-2; v_call: TRBV4-2; d_call: -; clone_size: -